Following are 9 T cell receptor beta chains from one sample sequenced in a study of blood T cell repertoires in COVID-19. The repertoire was sequenced with immunoSEQ multiplex PCR; TCRdb's copy has only in-frame clones and lacks some. Among 240,000 or so clones listed, more than 85% were seen once. Sequenced sample: PBMCs or T cells enriched from blood (not recorded which). Receptors were obtained from a man aged 35-49 years who had recovered from COVID-19.

CDR3 amino acids: CASSLAVGGTYEQYF. In DNA, the CDR3 is TGTGCCAGCAGCTTGGCCGTGGGAGGGACCTACGAGCAGTACTTC. The chain is built from TRBV5-4 and TRBJ2-7; 7 bases align to TRBD2. The trim removed 0 bases at V and 2 bases at J, leaving 5 bases unmatched. This CDR3 has 15 residues. Germline CDR1 is SGHNT and CDR2 is YYREEE (reference sequence).

Only a few counts were recorded for this clone. This rearrangement joins TRBV3-1 (or the pseudogene TRBV3-2) to TRBJ2-7; D gene unclear. The V and J ends lost 4 bases and 2 bases respectively, with 9 bases between them. The CDR3 is made up of 13 amino acids. Looked up from germline, CDR1 is LGHDT and CDR2 is YNNKEL (reference sequence). CDR3 sequence reads: CASSPRVTYEQYF. The DNA of the CDR3 is TGTGCCAGCAGCCCTAGAGTGACCTACGAGCAGTACTTC.

This clone was seen only a few times. The chain recombines TRBV11-3 with TRBJ2-5, with 7 nucleotides matching TRBD1. The CDR3 spans 14 residues. The ends lost 4 bases at V and 5 bases at J; junction bases unmatched: 7. Germline CDR1 SGHNT, CDR2 YENEEA. The CDR3 reads CASSYQRGHETQYF. In DNA, the CDR3 is TGTGCCAGCAGCTACCAAAGGGGGCACGAGACCCAGTACTTC.

This sequence joins TRBV29-1 and TRBJ2-2; tentative D call: TRBD2 (6 bases). The germline CDR1 and CDR2 sequences are SQVTM and ANQGSEA. This CDR3 has 13 amino acids. Deletions cut 6 bases from V and 5 bases from J, with 13 bases between. CDR3 loop: CSVDGTSTGELFF. The CDR3 DNA reads as TGCAGCGTCGACGGGACTTCTACCGGGGAGCTGTTTTTT.

V and J are TRBV9 and TRBJ2-1; TRBD1 aligns across 7 bases. Germline assignment: CDR1 SGDLS and CDR2 YYNGEE. Losses at the gene ends were 4 bases for V and 8 bases for J; bases not matched to a gene: 12. The CDR3 is made up of 15 amino acids. Here the CDR3 DNA reads TGTGCCAGCAGCTACCGGGCAGGGGGTAGCGATGAGCAGTTCTTC. Protein sequence: CASSYRAGGSDEQFF.

The V gene is TRBV2, the J gene TRBJ1-2; D perhaps matches TRBD1 (5 bases). The CDR3 is made up of 15 amino acids. CDR1 is SNHLY, CDR2 FYNNEI, per germline. The V gene lost 1 base and the J gene lost 2 bases, with 11 bases spanning the gap. CDR3 sequence (DNA): TGTGCCAGCAGTGAAGGGCAGGGCCAGAACTATGGCTACACCTTC. It is translated as CASSEGQGQNYGYTF.

The CDR3, as DNA: TGTGCCAGTGAGACAGGGGGCTACGAGCAGTACTTC. This gives the protein CASETGGYEQYF. V is TRBV6-6 and J is TRBJ2-7, with 9 bases lining up with TRBD1. The CDR3 runs 12 residues. V shed 9 bases and J 3 bases; nucleotides not matched to a gene: 3. Germline CDR1 MNHNY, CDR2 SVGAGI (reference sequence).

The chain combines TRBV14 with TRBJ2-3, with TRBD2 identical over 7 bases. This CDR3 comprises 15 residues. The junction had 4 bases not matched to a gene; V was cut back by 4 bases and J by 0 bases. Per germline, CDR1 SGHDN and CDR2 FVKESK. The CDR3 coding sequence is TGTGCCAGCAGCCGGCGGGAGCTTAGCACAGATACGCAGTATTTT. Translation: CASSRRELSTDTQYF.

V usage is TRBV27 and J usage is TRBJ1-5, with D unclear. In germline, CDR1 is MNHEY, CDR2 SMNVEV (reference sequence). V lost 1 base to trimming and J lost 11 bases, with 12 bases between them. The CDR3 is made up of 13 amino acids. The CDR3 is CASSLFYSTTQHF. In DNA, the CDR3 is TGTGCCAGCAGTTTATTCTACTCTACGACCCAGCATTTT.